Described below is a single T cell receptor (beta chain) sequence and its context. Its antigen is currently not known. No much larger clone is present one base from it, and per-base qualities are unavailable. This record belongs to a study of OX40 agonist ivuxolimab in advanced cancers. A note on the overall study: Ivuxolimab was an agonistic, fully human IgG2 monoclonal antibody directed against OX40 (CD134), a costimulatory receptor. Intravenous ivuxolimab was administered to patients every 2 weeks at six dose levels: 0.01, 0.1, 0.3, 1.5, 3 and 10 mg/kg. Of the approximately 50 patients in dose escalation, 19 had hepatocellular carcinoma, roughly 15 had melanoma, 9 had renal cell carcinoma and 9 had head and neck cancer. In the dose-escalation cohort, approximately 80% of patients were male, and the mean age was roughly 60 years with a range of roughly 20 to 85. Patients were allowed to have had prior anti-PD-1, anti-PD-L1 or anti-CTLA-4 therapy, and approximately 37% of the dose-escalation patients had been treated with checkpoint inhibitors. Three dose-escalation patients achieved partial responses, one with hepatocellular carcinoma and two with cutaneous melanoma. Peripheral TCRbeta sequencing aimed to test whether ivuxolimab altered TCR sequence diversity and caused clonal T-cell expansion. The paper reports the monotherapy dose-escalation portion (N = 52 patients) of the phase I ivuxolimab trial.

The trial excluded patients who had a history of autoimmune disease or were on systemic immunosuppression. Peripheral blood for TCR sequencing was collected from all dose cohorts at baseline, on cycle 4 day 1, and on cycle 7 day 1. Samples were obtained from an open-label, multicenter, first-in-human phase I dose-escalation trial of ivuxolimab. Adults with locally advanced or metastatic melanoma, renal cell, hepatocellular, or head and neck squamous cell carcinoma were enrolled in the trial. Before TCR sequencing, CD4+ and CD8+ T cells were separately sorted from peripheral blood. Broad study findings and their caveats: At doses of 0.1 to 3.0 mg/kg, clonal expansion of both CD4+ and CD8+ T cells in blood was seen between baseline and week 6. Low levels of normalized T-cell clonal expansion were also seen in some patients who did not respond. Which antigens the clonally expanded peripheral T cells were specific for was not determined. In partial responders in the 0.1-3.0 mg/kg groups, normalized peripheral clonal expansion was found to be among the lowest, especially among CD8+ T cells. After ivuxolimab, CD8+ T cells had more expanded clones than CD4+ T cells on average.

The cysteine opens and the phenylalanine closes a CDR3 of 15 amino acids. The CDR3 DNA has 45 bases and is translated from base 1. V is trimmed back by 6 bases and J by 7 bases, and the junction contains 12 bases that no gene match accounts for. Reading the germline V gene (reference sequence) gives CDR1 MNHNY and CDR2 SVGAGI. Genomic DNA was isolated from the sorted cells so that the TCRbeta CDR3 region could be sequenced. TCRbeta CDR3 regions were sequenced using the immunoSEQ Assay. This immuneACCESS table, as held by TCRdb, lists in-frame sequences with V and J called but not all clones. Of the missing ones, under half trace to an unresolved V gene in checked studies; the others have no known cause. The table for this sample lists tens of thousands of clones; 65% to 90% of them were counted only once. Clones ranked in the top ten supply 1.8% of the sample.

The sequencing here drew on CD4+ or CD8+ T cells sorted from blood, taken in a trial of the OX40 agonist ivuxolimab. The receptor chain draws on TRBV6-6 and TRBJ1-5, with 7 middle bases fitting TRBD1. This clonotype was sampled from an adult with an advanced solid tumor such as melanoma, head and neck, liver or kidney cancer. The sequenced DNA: TGTGCCAGCAGGAATTACAGGGGTGGTGGACAGCCCCAGCATTTT. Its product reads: CASRNYRGGGQPQHF.